The rows below give T cell receptor beta chains drawn from one sample of a study of Ad26.COV2.S vaccination and SARS-CoV-2 variants. Here immunoSEQ multiplex PCR was the method, and the copy in TCRdb shows in-frame clones only, minus some. Found here are about 320,000 clones, 85% to 90% of them singletons; the top ten hold 5.5%. The material was peripheral blood, obtained in a trial of Ad26.COV2.S vaccine versus placebo. Source of these receptors: a person between 18 and 59 years old who received the Ad26.COV2.S COVID-19 vaccine or a placebo. Each CDR3 is given without its conserved first and last residue. Fields, in order: CDR3 protein, V gene, J gene.

ASSQAGPTGYT	TRBV14	TRBJ1-2
ATTQGRPQH	TRBV28	TRBJ1-5
ASSSGIRLELF	TRBV27	TRBJ2-2
ASSPSEGVFSPLH	TRBV7-8	TRBJ1-6
ASSQFWTNEKLF	TRBV4-3	TRBJ1-4
RRKGSNQPQH	TRBV11-3	TRBJ1-5
ASSPSDLLGRSSYNSPLH	TRBV6-6	TRBJ1-6
ASSLESTDYTEAF	TRBV7-9	TRBJ1-1
ASRRQGAKFEAF	TRBV6-5	TRBJ1-1
ASSQLAGCMNEQF	TRBV18	TRBJ2-1
ASSLTADTQY	TRBV7-9	TRBJ2-3
ASSSIGGTTNTEAF	TRBV7-8	TRBJ1-1
ASKSRAANTGELF	TRBV7-9	TRBJ2-2
ASSLAVGNTEAF	TRBV5-1	TRBJ1-1
ASSAGTAEAF	TRBV9	TRBJ1-1
ASSSPVSETQY	TRBV6-2/TRBV6-3	TRBJ2-5
ASSLGRQTSQPQH	TRBV7-9	TRBJ1-5
AWSEGPGANVLT	TRBV30	TRBJ2-6
ASSLDGATEAF	TRBV7-2	TRBJ1-1
ASSPKGALEETQY	TRBV7-9	TRBJ2-5
ASSYGGVSEQF	TRBV6-2/TRBV6-3	TRBJ2-1
ASSYDRGPPYNEQF	TRBV7-2	TRBJ2-1
ASSFPLNTEAF	TRBV7-9	TRBJ1-1
ASSSTQETGWNEKLF	TRBV7-9	TRBJ1-4
ASSIGGGPNEKLF	TRBV19	TRBJ1-4
ASSPPPDRGRGYT	TRBV6-2/TRBV6-3	TRBJ1-2
ASSLLTGDSYGYT	TRBV18	TRBJ1-2
ASSSGEAF	TRBV12-3/TRBV12-4	TRBJ1-1
ASSQDKGGLSNYGYT	TRBV4-1	TRBJ1-2
SVEGQQGSTEAF	TRBV29-1	TRBJ1-1
ASSGAANTEAF	TRBV9	TRBJ1-1
ASTSLGGGGTEAF	TRBV6-5	TRBJ1-1
ASSQDPGRADRGRGTNYGYT	TRBV4-1	TRBJ1-2
ASRGTEEALGNTIY	TRBV19	TRBJ1-3
ASSRRGSSPLH	TRBV5-6	TRBJ1-6
ASSLALGGLSKF	TRBV5-4	TRBJ2-1
ASSSPGQGNQPQH	TRBV7-2	TRBJ1-5
ASRVQGNTGELF	TRBV7-9	TRBJ2-2
ASSTSPDTQY	TRBV6-2/TRBV6-3	TRBJ2-3
ASSFPVTGGREKLF	TRBV5-5	TRBJ1-4
ASSDRGGRRNEKLF	TRBV11-1	TRBJ1-4
ASSPAGGPTDTQY	TRBV6-2/TRBV6-3	TRBJ2-3
ASSVGTSGGQETQY	TRBV9	TRBJ2-5
ASSLDRYGEAF	TRBV7-8	TRBJ1-1
ASSPSGASEKLF	TRBV4-1	TRBJ1-4
SVEDWLEGITDTQY	TRBV29-1	TRBJ2-3
ASSNGLAGHTDTQY	TRBV5-6	TRBJ2-3
ASSLAAGDTDTQY	TRBV28	TRBJ2-3